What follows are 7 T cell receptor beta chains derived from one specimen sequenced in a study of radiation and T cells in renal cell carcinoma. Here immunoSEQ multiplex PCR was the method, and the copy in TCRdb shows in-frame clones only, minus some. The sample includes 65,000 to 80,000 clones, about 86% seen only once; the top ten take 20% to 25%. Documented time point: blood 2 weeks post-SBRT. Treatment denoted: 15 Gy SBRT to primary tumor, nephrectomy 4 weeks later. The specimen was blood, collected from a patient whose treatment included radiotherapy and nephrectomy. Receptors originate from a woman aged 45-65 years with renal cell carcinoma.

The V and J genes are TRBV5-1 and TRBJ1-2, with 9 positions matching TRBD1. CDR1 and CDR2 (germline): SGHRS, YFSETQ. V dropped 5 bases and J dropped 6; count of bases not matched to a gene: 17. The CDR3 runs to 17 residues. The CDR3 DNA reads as TGCGCCAGCAGGTCACAGGGGGCGGCCGAAAATACCCATGGCTACACCTTC. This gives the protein CASRSQGAAENTHGYTF. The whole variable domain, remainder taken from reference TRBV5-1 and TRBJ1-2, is KAGVTQTPRYLIKTRGQQVTLSCSPISGHRSVSWYQQTPGQGLQFLFEYFSETQRNKGNFPGRFSGRQFSNSRSEMNVSTLELGDSALYLCASRSQGAAENTHGYTFGSGTRLTVV.

CDR3 sequence reads: CASSSPGTMNTEAFF. The CDR3 nucleotides read TGTGCCAGCAGCTCCCCGGGGACCATGAACACTGAAGCTTTCTTT. The chain uses TRBV5-4 and TRBJ1-1, with D possibly matching TRBD1 (5 bases). Trimming left V 3 bases short and J 0 bases short, with 12 bases between. Per the germline V gene, CDR1 is SGHNT and CDR2 is YYREEE (reference sequence). This CDR3 is built from 15 residues.

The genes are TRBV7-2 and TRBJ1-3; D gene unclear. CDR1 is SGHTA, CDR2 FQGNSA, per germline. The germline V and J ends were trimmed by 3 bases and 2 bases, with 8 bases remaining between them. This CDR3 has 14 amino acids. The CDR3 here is CASSLGTAGNTIYF. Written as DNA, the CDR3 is TGTGCCAGCAGCTTGGGAACGGCTGGAAACACCATATATTTT.

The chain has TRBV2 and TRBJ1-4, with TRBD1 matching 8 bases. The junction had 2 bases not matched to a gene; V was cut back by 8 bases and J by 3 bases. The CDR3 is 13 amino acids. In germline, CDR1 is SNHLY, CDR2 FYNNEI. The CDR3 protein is CASDRGSNEKLFF. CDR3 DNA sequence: TGTGCCAGCGACAGGGGTTCTAATGAAAAACTGTTTTTT.

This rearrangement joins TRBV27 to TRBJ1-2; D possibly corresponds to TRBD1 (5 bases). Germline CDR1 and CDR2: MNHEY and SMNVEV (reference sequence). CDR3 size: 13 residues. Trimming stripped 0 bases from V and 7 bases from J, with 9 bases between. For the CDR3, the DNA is TGTGCCAGCAGTTTATCGTTAAGGGGTGGCTACACCTTC. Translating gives CASSLSLRGGYTF.

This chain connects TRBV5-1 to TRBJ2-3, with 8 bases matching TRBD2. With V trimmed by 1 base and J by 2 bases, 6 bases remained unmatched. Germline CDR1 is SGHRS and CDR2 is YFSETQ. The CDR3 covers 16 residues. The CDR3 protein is CASSLSAGGLTDTQYF. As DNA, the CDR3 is TGCGCCAGCAGCTTGAGCGCGGGAGGTCTCACAGATACGCAGTATTTT.

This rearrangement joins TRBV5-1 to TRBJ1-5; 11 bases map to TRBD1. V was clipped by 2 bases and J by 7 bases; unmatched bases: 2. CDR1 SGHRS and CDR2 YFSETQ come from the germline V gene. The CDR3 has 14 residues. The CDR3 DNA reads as TGCGCCAGCAGCTTACGGACAGGGGGCCAGCCCCAGCATTTT. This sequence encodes CASSLRTGGQPQHF.